A selection of T cell receptor beta chains follows, all from one sample in a study of cytomegalovirus exposure and HLA in healthy donors. Profiling relied on immunoSEQ multiplex PCR, and the TCRdb table lists in-frame clones only, not all of them. Among under 200,000 clones, 81% were seen once, and the ten largest hold 3.8%. Sequencing was carried out using PBMCs. All receptors derive from a man in his fifties or sixties in good health and CMV-seronegative. The CDR3 runs from the conserved cysteine through the conserved F or W. Clone size is not always given. Where it is, it says once, few, many or a class for expanded clones.

len: 16
v_gene: TRBV9
j_gene: TRBJ1-3
abundance: .
CDR3aa: CASSDGKGADGNTIYF

len: 13
v_gene: TRBV7-7
j_gene: TRBJ2-1
abundance: .
CDR3aa: CASSPGTGNEQFF

len: 14
v_gene: TRBV19
j_gene: TRBJ2-7
abundance: .
CDR3aa: CASSISGLPYEQYF

len: 15
v_gene: TRBV7-3
j_gene: TRBJ1-6
abundance: .
CDR3aa: CASSTEGGKNSPLHF

len: 16
v_gene: TRBV7-9
j_gene: TRBJ1-6
abundance: .
CDR3aa: CSSSLRGGNGHSPLHF

len: 10
v_gene: TRBV29-1
j_gene: TRBJ1-2
abundance: .
CDR3aa: CSVGEEGYTF

len: 14
v_gene: TRBV6-5
j_gene: TRBJ1-5
abundance: .
CDR3aa: CASSYRDRGGPQHF

len: 13
v_gene: TRBV5-6
j_gene: TRBJ2-1
abundance: .
CDR3aa: CASSSGDYNEQFF

len: 15
v_gene: TRBV18
j_gene: TRBJ2-3
abundance: few
CDR3aa: CASVPGTGPTDTQYF

len: 15
v_gene: TRBV30
j_gene: TRBJ1-6
abundance: once
CDR3aa: CAWTLEDPRNSPLHF

len: 12
v_gene: TRBV30
j_gene: TRBJ1-3
abundance: few
CDR3aa: CAWLVTGNTIYF

len: 15
v_gene: TRBV7-2
j_gene: TRBJ1-5
abundance: .
CDR3aa: CASSGDRGYGQPQHF

len: 16
v_gene: TRBV18
j_gene: TRBJ2-2
abundance: .
CDR3aa: CASSLLQGADTGELFF

len: 15
v_gene: TRBV10-1
j_gene: TRBJ2-3
abundance: .
CDR3aa: CASSASGVITDTQYF

len: 13
v_gene: TRBV7-9
j_gene: TRBJ1-3
abundance: .
CDR3aa: CASSGTGGNTIYF

len: 14
v_gene: TRBV7-2
j_gene: TRBJ2-7
abundance: .
CDR3aa: CASSPETVSYEQYF

len: 15
v_gene: TRBV10-3
j_gene: TRBJ2-5
abundance: .
CDR3aa: CAISVKQGFSETQYF

len: 13
v_gene: TRBV6-6
j_gene: TRBJ1-4
abundance: .
CDR3aa: CASGGERNEKLFF

len: 10
v_gene: TRBV30
j_gene: TRBJ2-7
abundance: once
CDR3aa: CAWSRDRQYF

len: 17
v_gene: TRBV10-3
j_gene: TRBJ2-3
abundance: few
CDR3aa: CAISGGTSGGAGDTQYF

len: 14
v_gene: TRBV7-8
j_gene: TRBJ1-1
abundance: .
CDR3aa: CASSLIAPNTEAFF

len: 13
v_gene: TRBV7-7
j_gene: TRBJ2-2
abundance: .
CDR3aa: CASSPRLAGELFF

len: 15
v_gene: TRBV4-3
j_gene: TRBJ1-1
abundance: .
CDR3aa: CASSQEVGRPIEAFF

len: 13
v_gene: TRBV5-1
j_gene: TRBJ2-5
abundance: few
CDR3aa: CASRRSVEETQYF

len: 15
v_gene: TRBV19
j_gene: TRBJ2-7
abundance: .
CDR3aa: CASSIGGERSYEQYF

len: 19
v_gene: TRBV9
j_gene: TRBJ2-2
abundance: .
CDR3aa: CASSQPGLAGGPGTGELFF